These T cell receptor beta chains were read from a single sample in a study of pediatric ulcerative colitis. Clones were sequenced by immunoSEQ multiplex PCR, and TCRdb holds only the in-frame ones, with some missing. The table has 30,000 to 45,000 clones, around 78% seen once. The sequenced sample consisted of gut tissue. The receptors come from a boy younger than 18 with moderate ulcerative colitis. Both conserved end residues are part of each CDR3. D genes are given only for firm matches. Clone size appears in some rows only: once, few, many, or a class for an expanded clone.

TRBV5-4	TRBJ2-7	-	-	TGTGCCAGCAGCTTTGGCCCCTACGAGCAGTACTTC	CASSFGPYEQYF
TRBV1	TRBJ2-7	-	once	TGCACCAGCACCCAAGTTGGACTCCTCAACCTCTACGAGCAGTACTTC	CTSTQVGLLNLYEQYF
TRBV29-1	TRBJ1-2	TRBD1	-	TGCAGCGTCGGGCAGGGGGGGGACTATGGCTACACCTTC	CSVGQGGDYGYTF
TRBV29-1	TRBJ2-2	TRBD1	-	TGCAGCGCTGCGACAGGGGGCAACACCGGGGAGCTGTTTTTT	CSAATGGNTGELFF
TRBV4-3	TRBJ2-5	TRBD2	-	TGCGCCAGCAGCCCGGGGGGACTAGTTGGACAAGAGACCCAGTACTTC	CASSPGGLVGQETQYF
TRBV7-2	TRBJ1-5	-	-	TGTGCCAGCAGCCCCTATAGTGGCAATCAGCCCCAGCATTTT	CASSPYSGNQPQHF
TRBV9	TRBJ2-2	-	few	TGTGCCAGCAGCGTAACACAGACGAACACCGGGGAGCTGTTTTTT	CASSVTQTNTGELFF
TRBV2	TRBJ2-5	-	few	TGTGCCACCTACTTTTTAGCGGTAGAGACCCAGTACTTC	CATYFLAVETQYF
TRBV9	TRBJ2-1	TRBD2	-	TGTGCCAGCAGCAGCGGACTAGCGGAACCCTACAATGAGCAGTTCTTC	CASSSGLAEPYNEQFF
TRBV9	TRBJ1-2	-	-	TGTGCCAGCAGCGTCCTCCAGGGGAAGGGTTATGGCTACACCTTC	CASSVLQGKGYGYTF
TRBV7-9	TRBJ2-3	TRBD1	-	TGTGCCAGCAGCTCAGGACAGGTGGGAGTGGAAGATACGCAGTATTTT	CASSSGQVGVEDTQYF
TRBV7-6	TRBJ2-2	-	-	TGTGCCAGCAGCTTAGATCAGGCTAGCAACACCGGGGAGCTGTTTTTT	CASSLDQASNTGELFF
TRBV7-9	TRBJ2-1	TRBD1	-	TGTGCCAGCAGCTTACTCGTCGGGACAGGGCTGACCTACAATGAGCAGTTCTTC	CASSLLVGTGLTYNEQFF
TRBV7-2	TRBJ1-1	-	-	TGTGCCAGCCGCGGAGGGGGGGGAACTGAAGCTTTCTTT	CASRGGGGTEAFF
TRBV7-9	TRBJ1-1	-	-	TGTGCCAGCAGCTTAATAGGGGGTGGCACTGAAGCTTTCTTT	CASSLIGGGTEAFF
TRBV6-6	TRBJ1-5	TRBD1	-	TGTGCCAGCAGCCTGACAGGGGGCTACGGCGCTTTGTCCCAGCATTTT	CASSLTGGYGALSQHF
TRBV7-2	TRBJ2-5	TRBD1	-	TGTGCCAGCAGCTCCCCTTACAGGGGTAGAGAGACCCAGTACTTC	CASSSPYRGRETQYF
TRBV5-8	TRBJ2-7	-	-	TGTGCCAGCAGCCAGACACTCCTCGAGCAGTACTTC	CASSQTLLEQYF
TRBV30	TRBJ2-7	-	-	TGTGCCTGGAGCGCAGGAGGCCACGAGCAGTACTTC	CAWSAGGHEQYF
TRBV5-1	TRBJ1-2	TRBD1	-	TGCGCCAGCAGCAAGGACAGGGAACTTGGCTACACCTTC	CASSKDRELGYTF
TRBV9	TRBJ2-7	-	once	TGTGCCAGCAGCGCGGGACTCAACTCCTACGAGCAGTACTTC	CASSAGLNSYEQYF
TRBV28	TRBJ2-1	TRBD1	once	TGTGCCAGCACTCCAAGGGTGGACAGGGGTTACAATGAGCAGTTCTTC	CASTPRVDRGYNEQFF
TRBV15	TRBJ1-2	TRBD1	few	TGTGCCACCAGCCCGACAGGGGGATTTAACTATGGCTACACCTTC	CATSPTGGFNYGYTF
TRBV4-1	TRBJ1-2	-	-	TGCGCCAGCAGCCAAGAGTTGTTTTTGGGCTACACCTTC	CASSQELFLGYTF
TRBV2	TRBJ1-2	-	-	TGTGCCAGCACTGAGCTCGAGGCGAGGCCCTATGGCTACACCTTC	CASTELEARPYGYTF
TRBV6-6	TRBJ1-5	-	-	TGTGCCAGCACTCGCACCCACATAAGCAATCAGCCCCAGCATTTT	CASTRTHISNQPQHF
TRBV7-2	TRBJ2-1	-	-	TGTGCCAGCAGCAAGGACGCCGGGCCGCTGTTCTTC	CASSKDAGPLFF
TRBV11-1	TRBJ2-1	-	-	TGTGCCAGCAGCGGAGTGGGACTGATATACAATGAGCAGTTCTTC	CASSGVGLIYNEQFF
TRBV18	TRBJ1-2	TRBD1	-	TGTGCCAGCTCACCCACGGGACAGGAATATGGCTACACCTTC	CASSPTGQEYGYTF
TRBV21-1	TRBJ2-1	-	-	TGTGCCAGCAGCCGACGTCTAGCGGAGTACAATGAGCAGTTCTTC	CASSRRLAEYNEQFF
TRBV6-1	TRBJ1-5	-	once	TGTGCCAGCAGTGTGAGGCAGGGTCTTAGCAATCAGCCCCAGCATTTT	CASSVRQGLSNQPQHF
TRBV5-6	TRBJ1-1	-	-	TGTGCCAGCAACACCGGGGTGTCGGACACTGAAGCTTTCTTT	CASNTGVSDTEAFF
TRBV5-6	TRBJ2-5	TRBD2	-	TGTGCCAGCAGCTTGGGAGCGGGGGCGGGAGAGACCCAGTACTTC	CASSLGAGAGETQYF
TRBV29-1	TRBJ2-1	-	-	TGCAGCGCCTACACCGACCCCTACAATGAGCAGTTCTTC	CSAYTDPYNEQFF
TRBV5-1	TRBJ2-7	TRBD2	-	TGCGCCAGCAGCAGGACTAGCGGGGGCTACGAGCAGTACTTC	CASSRTSGGYEQYF
TRBV5-1	TRBJ2-3	-	-	TGCGCCAGCAGCTTGTACGTAGCGGCAGATACGCAGTATTTT	CASSLYVAADTQYF
TRBV2	TRBJ1-2	-	few	TGTGCCAGCAGTCAAGACAGCCTTAACTATGGCTACACCTTC	CASSQDSLNYGYTF
TRBV18	TRBJ2-5	-	-	TGTGCCAGCTCACCAGTAGGGGGAGAGACCCAGTACTTC	CASSPVGGETQYF
TRBV7-9	TRBJ2-1	-	few	TGTGCCAGCAGCTTCCTCTCCTACAATGAGCAGTTCTTC	CASSFLSYNEQFF
TRBV28	TRBJ2-3	TRBD1	few	TGTGCCAGCAGCGCTCCGGACAGGGTGTCGGATACGCAGTATTTT	CASSAPDRVSDTQYF
TRBV19	TRBJ2-5	TRBD2	-	TGTGCCAGTAGTATCCCTACTAGCGGGAGGGCCGGTACCCAGTACTTC	CASSIPTSGRAGTQYF
TRBV5-1	TRBJ2-7	-	-	TGCGCCAGCAGCTTGGGCGGGGGCCCCTACGAGCAGTACTTC	CASSLGGGPYEQYF
TRBV30	TRBJ1-3	-	-	TGTGCCTGGAACGCGGGGTTCTCTGGAAACACCATATATTTT	CAWNAGFSGNTIYF
TRBV5-1	TRBJ2-1	TRBD1	few	TGCGCCAGCAGCTTGCAGGGGGACTCCTACAATGAGCAGTTCTTC	CASSLQGDSYNEQFF
TRBV5-1	TRBJ2-7	-	once	TGCGCCAGCACCACGACCGGGGACACCTACGAGCAGTACTTC	CASTTTGDTYEQYF
TRBV4-2	TRBJ2-1	TRBD2	-	TGTGCCAGCAGCCAAGATGGACTAGCGGGGGGGAATGAGCAGTTCTTC	CASSQDGLAGGNEQFF
TRBV4-3	TRBJ2-2	TRBD2	-	TGCGCCAGCAGCCCTCGAGATGGCGGGGGGCGAGACACCGGGGAGCTGTTTTTT	CASSPRDGGGRDTGELFF
TRBV7-6	TRBJ2-1	TRBD1	-	TGTGCCAGCAGCGTGGACAGGAACAATGAGCAGTTCTTC	CASSVDRNNEQFF
TRBV4-2	TRBJ1-5	-	-	TGTGCCAGCAGCCAAGATCAATTCAGGGCGTTTGGCAATCAGCCCCAGCATTTT	CASSQDQFRAFGNQPQHF
TRBV5-8	TRBJ2-5	TRBD2	few	TGTGCCAGCAGATGGGGGGGGACAGAGACCCAGTACTTC	CASRWGGTETQYF
TRBV11-3	TRBJ2-7	-	-	TGTGCCAGCAGCTTATCCCCGGGCCCCTACGAGCAGTACTTC	CASSLSPGPYEQYF
TRBV28	TRBJ2-5	-	-	TGTGCCAGCAGTATGGGGCAGAGAGAGACCCAGTACTTC	CASSMGQRETQYF
TRBV14	TRBJ1-2	TRBD1	-	TGTGCCAGCAGCCAAGGGACAGGCTATGGCTACACCTTC	CASSQGTGYGYTF
TRBV11-3	TRBJ2-7	TRBD2	-	TGTGCCAGCAGCTTTTTCTCGGGAATAGCGGGAGGAGCCTACGAGCAGTACTTC	CASSFFSGIAGGAYEQYF
TRBV7-8	TRBJ2-3	TRBD1	once	TGTGCCAGCAGCTTAGAAAGACAGGGGTCAAGTAATACGCAGTATTTT	CASSLERQGSSNTQYF
TRBV6-4	TRBJ2-5	-	-	TGTGCCAGCACTGATATCTGGCGGGTTCAAGAGACCCAGTACTTC	CASTDIWRVQETQYF
TRBV6-4	TRBJ1-1	-	-	TGTGCCAGCAGGAATAGTCCCGGTAACACTGAAGCTTTCTTT	CASRNSPGNTEAFF